Following are 10 T cell receptor beta chains from one sample sequenced in a study of T-cell memory formation after mild COVID-19 (dated by TCRdb to the early 2020s). Libraries were prepared through 5' RACE. Sequencer: Illumina NovaSeq 6000. TCRdb handled the public reads itself, with Q25 trimming in fastp and clone calling in MiXCR, and kept productive beta chains. Each CDR3 protein appears once, grouped with its most common genes and DNA. The sample table records about 610,000 distinct CDR3 sequences; about 18% of these occur just once. About 8.1% of the sample is in the top ten clones. Material for sequencing was PBMCs or a T cell subset sorted from them (not recorded which). The source of these receptors is an adult woman who had mild COVID-19 (a few samples of this study predate the infection). The sample titles of this study are shuffled in the database, so cell type and time point are left out; the donor was told from shared clones.

This clonotype was detected a few times. The rearrangement links TRBV27 to TRBJ2-7, with 7 bases fitting TRBD1. Germline V gene data show CDR1 as MNHEY and CDR2 as SMNVEV (reference sequence). The CDR3 is 18 residues long. Trimming took 2 bases from V and 0 from J; bases not matched to a gene: 13. The CDR3 protein is CASSLVAPGTESSYEQYF. The CDR3 bases are TGTGCCAGCAGTTTAGTGGCCCCCGGGACAGAGAGCTCCTACGAGCAGTACTTC.

The chain has TRBV12-3 or TRBV12-4 and TRBJ2-1; perhaps TRBD2 as D (6 bases). The CDR3 extends over 14 amino acids. The germline V and J ends were trimmed by 2 bases and 2 bases, with 7 bases remaining between them. CDR3 sequence reads: CASSLREPYNEQFF. In DNA form, the CDR3 reads TGTGCCAGCAGTTTACGGGAGCCCTACAATGAGCAGTTCTTC.

In this sample, this clonotype turned up a few times. The rearrangement joins TRBV27 to TRBJ1-5; 7 positions match TRBD1. The CDR3 sequence is 14 residues long. Trimming removed 0 bases from V and 6 bases from J; junction bases left unmatched: 2. Germline V lookup: CDR1 MNHEY, CDR2 SMNVEV (reference sequence). The DNA of the CDR3 is TGTGCCAGCAGTTTATCAGGGGGCGGTCAGCCCCAGCATTTT. This gives the protein CASSLSGGGQPQHF.

This clonotype turned up a few times. The rearrangement uses TRBV24-1 and TRBJ2-7, with TRBD2 matching 8 bases. This CDR3 comprises 15 residues. The germline V gene encodes CDR1 KGHDR and CDR2 SFDVKD. The V and J ends lost 7 bases and 6 bases, in that order; junction bases with no gene match: 13. The CDR3, as DNA: TGTGCCACCAGGCACGAAAGCGGGAGACCCCGCGAGCAGTACTTC. This encodes CATRHESGRPREQYF.

This clonotype occurred a few times. The chain recombines TRBV6-5 with TRBJ2-1; 9 bases align to TRBD2. Germline V gene data show CDR1 as MNHEY and CDR2 as SVGAGI. V trimming: 4 bases; J trimming: 4 bases; junction bases outside the gene matches: 11. The CDR3 totals 17 residues. CDR3 bases: TGTGCCAGCAGTTCCCTTGGGCTAGCGGGGATATACAATGAGCAGTTCTTC. Protein sequence: CASSSLGLAGIYNEQFF.

This clonotype has just a few counts. The DNA for the CDR3 is TGTGCCAGCAGCTTAGCGGGACAGCAGACTGAAGCTTTCTTT. It yields the protein CASSLAGQQTEAFF. This chain links TRBV7-2 with TRBJ1-1, with TRBD1 matching 7 bases. The V gene's germline CDR1 is SGHTA and CDR2 FQGNSA. The CDR3 spans 14 residues. Trimming cost V 0 bases and J 5 bases; bases outside gene matches: 3.

The chain links TRBV9 to TRBJ1-2; 12 bases align to TRBD1. From germline, CDR1 is SGDLS and CDR2 YYNGEE. V was pared by 4 bases and J by 0 bases, with 4 bases of the junction left unmatched. The length of the CDR3 is 16 residues. CDR3 amino acids: CASSPGTGGANYGYTF. CDR3 coding DNA: TGTGCCAGCAGCCCTGGGACAGGGGGCGCTAACTATGGCTACACCTTC.

This clonotype has a handful of counts. The rearrangement joins TRBV7-9 to TRBJ1-2, with 7 bases lining up with TRBD1. CDR1 is SEHNR, CDR2 FQNEAQ, per germline (reference sequence). Germline trimming cut 3 bases from V and 3 bases from J; bases unmatched to any gene: 7. This CDR3 region has 15 residues. CDR3 DNA: TGTGCCAGCAGCTTTTGGAGGGGGCAGGACTATGGCTACACCTTC. Protein product: CASSFWRGQDYGYTF.

This rearrangement joins TRBV5-1 to TRBJ1-1, with a weak D call TRBD1 (5 bases). The CDR3 totals 14 residues. Germline values: CDR1 SGHRS, CDR2 YFSETQ. V was clipped by 0 bases and J by 3 bases, with 9 bases between them. Here the CDR3 reads CASSLVLGDTEAFF. The CDR3, as DNA: TGCGCCAGCAGCTTGGTTTTGGGGGACACTGAAGCTTTCTTT.

This clonotype was detected a few times. The chain has TRBV24-1 and TRBJ2-5; D not certain. CDR1 is KGHDR, CDR2 SFDVKD, per germline. The CDR3 is made up of 15 amino acids. Trimming stripped 4 bases from V and 1 base from J, with 12 bases between. The CDR3 reads CATSEPSAPQETQYF. The CDR3, as DNA: TGTGCCACCAGTGAGCCCTCAGCGCCCCAAGAGACCCAGTACTTC.